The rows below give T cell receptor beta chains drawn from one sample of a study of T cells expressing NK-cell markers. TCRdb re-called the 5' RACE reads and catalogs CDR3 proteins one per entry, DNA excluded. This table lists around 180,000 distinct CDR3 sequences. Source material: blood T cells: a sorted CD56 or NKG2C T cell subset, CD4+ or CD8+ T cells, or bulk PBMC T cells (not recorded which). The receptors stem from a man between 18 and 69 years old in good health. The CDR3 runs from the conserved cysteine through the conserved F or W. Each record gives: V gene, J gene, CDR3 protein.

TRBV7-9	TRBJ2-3	CASSRGTSGGDTQYF
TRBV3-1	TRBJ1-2	CASSQTGIQTFNYGYTF
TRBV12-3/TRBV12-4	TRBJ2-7	CASSVGPEQYF
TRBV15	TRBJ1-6	CATSLDRGLVSPLHF
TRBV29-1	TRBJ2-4	CSVGVGKDIQYF
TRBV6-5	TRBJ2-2	CASSYSERTGTGELFF
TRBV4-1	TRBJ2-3	CASSLGVNTDTQYF
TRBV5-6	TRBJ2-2	CASREGGTNTGELFF
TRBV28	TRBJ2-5	CASSLPGGANQETQYF
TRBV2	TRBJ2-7	CASSEVGLTGAYEQYF
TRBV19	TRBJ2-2	CASTPGQGTGELFF
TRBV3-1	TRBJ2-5	CASSLGWRGETQYF
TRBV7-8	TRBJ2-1	CASSWGTDRFF
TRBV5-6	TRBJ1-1	CASSSGTPRKAFF
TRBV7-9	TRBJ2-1	CASSGDRVTDNEQFF
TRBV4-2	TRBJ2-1	CASSRHNNEQFF
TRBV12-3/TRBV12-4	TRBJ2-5	CASRIGGWGTQYF
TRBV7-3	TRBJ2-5	CASSLTSGFAETQYF
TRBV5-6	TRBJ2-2	CASSAPGLAGTGELFF
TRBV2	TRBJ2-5	CASRPRVLRMEETQYF
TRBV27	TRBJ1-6	CASSSTYGVGFPLHF
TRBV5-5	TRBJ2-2	CASSSFYTDTGELFF
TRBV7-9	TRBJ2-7	CASSSPGRSSYEQYF
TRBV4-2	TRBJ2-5	CASSHSGGGTQETQYF
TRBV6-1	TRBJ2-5	CASSISGGGPETQYF
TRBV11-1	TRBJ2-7	CASSHPQGTIYEQYF
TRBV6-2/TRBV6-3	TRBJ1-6	CASRPQKAGTGGSILNSPLHF
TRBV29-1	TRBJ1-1	CSVEQNWNTEAFF
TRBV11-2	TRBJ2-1	CASSLDLAGGPGNEQFF
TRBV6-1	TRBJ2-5	CASSRAGGSETQYF
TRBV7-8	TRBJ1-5	CASSPGGHSNQPQHF
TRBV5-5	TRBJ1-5	CASSLTVSNQPQHF
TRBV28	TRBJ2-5	CASIPPGRAHQETQYF
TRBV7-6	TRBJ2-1	CASSPRLAGGYLEQFF
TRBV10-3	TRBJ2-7	CAISESSGGTGDEQYF
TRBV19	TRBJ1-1	CASSTRRVLTEAFF
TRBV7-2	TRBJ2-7	CASSLKGRDEQYF
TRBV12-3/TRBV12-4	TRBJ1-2	CASTPTGYPNYGYTF
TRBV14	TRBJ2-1	CASSQRTGASPILENEQFF
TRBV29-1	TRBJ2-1	CSALLVNSYNEQFF
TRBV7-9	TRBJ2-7	CASSSSFGFHEQYF
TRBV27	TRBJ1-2	CASKDSGLHFNYGYTF
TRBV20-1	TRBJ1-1	CSARDLRGRDTEAFF
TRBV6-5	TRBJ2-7	CASSYYRTGGGGEQYF
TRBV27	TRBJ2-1	CASSLSPIVNEQFF
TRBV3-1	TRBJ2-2	CASSHRGPGELFF
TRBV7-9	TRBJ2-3	CASSRLEGGTDTQYF
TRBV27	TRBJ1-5	CASSKQFHQPQHF
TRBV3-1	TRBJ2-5	CASSQDPELAGLQETQYF
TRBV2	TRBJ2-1	CASSDEGAVTSGSWYRFF
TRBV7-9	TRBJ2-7	CASSLEGRANDEQYF
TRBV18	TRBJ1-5	CASSPQGAGQPQHF
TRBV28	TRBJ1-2	CASRGQGNYGYTF
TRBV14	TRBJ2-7	CASSHLAGGFYEQYF
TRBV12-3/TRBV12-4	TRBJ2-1	CASSSLGGDGHNEQFF
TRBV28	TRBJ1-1	CASSFGLNTDDTEAFF
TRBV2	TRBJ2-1	CASAAGGPYNEQFF
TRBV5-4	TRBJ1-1	CASSLRGGRTEAFF
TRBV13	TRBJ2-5	CASSYGLQETQYF